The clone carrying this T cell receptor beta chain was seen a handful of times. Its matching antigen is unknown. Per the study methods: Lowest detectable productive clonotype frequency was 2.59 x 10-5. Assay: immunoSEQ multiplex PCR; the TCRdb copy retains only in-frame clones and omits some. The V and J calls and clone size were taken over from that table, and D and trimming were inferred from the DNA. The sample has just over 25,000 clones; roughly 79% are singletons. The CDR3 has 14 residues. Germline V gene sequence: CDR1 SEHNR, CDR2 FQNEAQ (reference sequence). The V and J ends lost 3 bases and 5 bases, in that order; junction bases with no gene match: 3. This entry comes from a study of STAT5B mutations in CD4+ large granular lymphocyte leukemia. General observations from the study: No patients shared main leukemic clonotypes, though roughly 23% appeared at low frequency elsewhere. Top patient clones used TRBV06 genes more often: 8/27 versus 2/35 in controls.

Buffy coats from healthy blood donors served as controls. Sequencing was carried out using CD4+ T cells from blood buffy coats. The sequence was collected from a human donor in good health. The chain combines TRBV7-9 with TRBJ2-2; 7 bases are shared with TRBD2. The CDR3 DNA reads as TGTGCCAGCAGCTTGGGGGGGGTAACCGGGGAGCTGTTTTTT. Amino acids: CASSLGGVTGELFF. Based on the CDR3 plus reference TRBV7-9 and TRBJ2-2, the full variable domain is DTGVSQNPRHKITKRGQNVTFRCDPISEHNRLYWYRQTLGQGPEFLTYFQNEAQLEKSRLLSDRFSAERPKGSFSTLEIQRTEQGDSAMYLCASSLGGVTGELFFGEGSRLTVL.